The 31 T cell receptor beta chains below were found in one sample sequenced in a study of beta chain features in type 1 diabetes. General study results and limits: Shorter TCRB CDR3s, moderately but significantly so, marked every one of the four CD4+ subsets in Type 1 diabetes patients.

TCRB transcripts that were expressed got sequenced, as all of the isolated RNA had been reverse transcribed. TCRdb keeps only in-frame clones here, not all; method: immunoSEQ multiplex PCR. The table lists roughly 240,000 clones, approximately 25% of them singletons, with 0.012% in the top ten. No antigen is known for these receptors. Specimen: naive CD4+ T cells from blood. The source of these receptors is a young woman with type 1 diabetes.

This clone was recorded a few times. V and J are TRBV27 and TRBJ2-7, with 10 bases identical to TRBD1. Germline loops: CDR1 MNHEY, CDR2 SMNVEV (reference sequence). V was clipped by 6 bases and J by 4 bases; unmatched bases: 6. This CDR3 has 14 amino acids. The CDR3 spells CASSPTGGIYEQYF. The DNA of the CDR3 is TGTGCCAGCAGCCCGACAGGGGGCATTTACGAGCAGTACTTC.

This chain connects TRBV18 to TRBJ2-7, with 13 nucleotides matching TRBD2. The germline gives CDR1 KGHSH, CDR2 LQKENI. The CDR3 is made up of 17 amino acids. J was trimmed by 5 bases and V by 3 bases; bases with no gene match: 10. DNA for the CDR3: TGTGCCAGCTCACCTGGCCAAGGACTAGCGGGAGATAACGAGCAGTACTTC. Protein: CASSPGQGLAGDNEQYF. The full variable domain, completed using reference TRBV18 and TRBJ2-7, is NAGVMQNPRHLVRRRGQEARLRCSPMKGHSHVYWYRQLPEEGLKFMVYLQKENIIDESGMPKERFSAEFPKEGPSILRIQQVVRGDSAAYFCASSPGQGLAGDNEQYFGPGTRLTVT.

J is TRBJ2-5 and V is TRBV9; 8 nucleotides align to TRBD2. CDR1 and CDR2 from the germline V gene are SGDLS and YYNGEE. Losses at the gene ends were 3 bases for V and 4 bases for J; bases not matched to a gene: 8. This CDR3 is built from 15 residues. The CDR3 DNA reads as TGTGCCAGCAGCGGGGGAGCGGGAGTGTCAGAGACCCAGTACTTC. Translated, it gives CASSGGAGVSETQYF. The variable domain in full, with the rest retrieved from reference TRBV9 and TRBJ2-5, is DSGVTQTPKHLITATGQRVTLRCSPRSGDLSVYWYQQSLDQGLQFLIQYYNGEERAKGNILERFSAQQFPDLHSELNLSSLELGDSALYFCASSGGAGVSETQYFGPGTRLLVL.

This clone came up a few times. V gene TRBV5-1 combines with J gene TRBJ2-1; 7 bases align to TRBD2. There are 15 residues in the CDR3. Germline assignment: CDR1 SGHRS and CDR2 YFSETQ. The ends lost 2 bases at V and 7 bases at J; junction bases unmatched: 9. CDR3 region: CASSFSLAEGNEQFF. The CDR3, as DNA: TGCGCCAGCAGCTTTAGCCTAGCGGAGGGGAATGAGCAGTTCTTC. Full variable domain (outside the CDR3, taken from reference TRBV5-1 and TRBJ2-1): KAGVTQTPRYLIKTRGQQVTLSCSPISGHRSVSWYQQTPGQGLQFLFEYFSETQRNKGNFPGRFSGRQFSNSRSEMNVSTLELGDSALYLCASSFSLAEGNEQFFGPGTRLTVL.

The V gene is TRBV5-4, the J gene TRBJ2-2; TRBD2 aligns across 14 bases. Germline CDR1 is SGHNT and CDR2 is YYREEE (reference sequence). The CDR3 sequence is 17 residues long. The V and J ends lost 4 bases and 2 bases, in that order; junction bases with no gene match: 4. CDR3: CASSAGLAGGNTGELFF. The CDR3 DNA reads TGTGCCAGCAGCGCCGGACTAGCGGGAGGCAACACCGGGGAGCTGTTTTTT.

The chain joins TRBV5-6 to TRBJ2-5, with D tentatively TRBD1 (5 bases). The V end lost 0 bases, the J end lost 4 bases, and 16 bases lay between the germline ends. The CDR3 is made up of 16 amino acids. Germline V gives CDR1 SGHDT, CDR2 YYEEEE. The CDR3 DNA follows: TGTGCCAGCAGCTTGGCCTTGGGCAGGGTTCGAGAGACCCAGTACTTC. This translates into CASSLALGRVRETQYF.

The chain carries TRBV9 and TRBJ1-4, with D possibly TRBD1 on 6 matching bases. V gave up 4 bases and J gave up 8 bases, with 12 bases separating them. This CDR3 region has 13 residues. Germline lookup yields CDR1 SGDLS and CDR2 YYNGEE. The CDR3 sequence: CASSPRTDEKLFF. Written as DNA, the CDR3 is TGTGCCAGCAGCCCCCGGACAGACGAAAAACTGTTTTTT.

V gene TRBV4-1 combines with J gene TRBJ2-7, with D possibly matching TRBD2 (6 bases). The V gene lost 0 bases and the J gene lost 2 bases, with 17 bases spanning the gap. Germline V gene lookup returns CDR1 MGHRA and CDR2 YSYEKL. There are 17 residues in the CDR3. CDR3 amino acids: CASSQDPQRAFTYEQYF. For the CDR3, the DNA is TGCGCCAGCAGCCAAGATCCCCAGCGGGCCTTCACCTACGAGCAGTACTTC.

This clone was found a few times. This sequence joins TRBV11-2 and TRBJ2-7, with D possibly being TRBD1 (5 bases). CDR3 length: 13 residues. V dropped 6 bases and J dropped 5 bases, with 14 bases sitting between them. Germline-derived CDR1 and CDR2 are SGHAT and FQNNGV. Here the CDR3 DNA reads TGTGCCAGCAGTGATAGGGGCCGGGACGAGCAGTACTTC. Its protein product is CASSDRGRDEQYF. The variable domain in full, completed from reference TRBV11-2 and TRBJ2-7, reads EAGVAQSPRYKIIEKRQSVAFWCNPISGHATLYWYQQILGQGPKLLIQFQNNGVVDDSQLPKDRFSAERLKGVDSTLKIQPAKLEDSAVYLCASSDRGRDEQYFGPGTRLTVT.

This clone occurred a few times. This chain joins TRBV4-2 and TRBJ1-2; no firm D call. The germline gives CDR1 LGHNA, CDR2 YNFKEQ. Trimming took off 0 bases at V and 3 bases at J, with 5 bases between the two ends. The CDR3 spans 13 residues. The CDR3: CASSQDSDYGYTF. The CDR3 coding sequence is TGTGCCAGCAGCCAAGATTCGGACTATGGCTACACCTTC.

V usage is TRBV12-5 and J usage is TRBJ1-5, with TRBD1 identical over 9 bases. The germline V gene encodes CDR1 LGHNT and CDR2 FRNRAP. This CDR3 has 15 amino acids. V shed 6 bases and J 6 bases; nucleotides not matched to a gene: 9. The CDR3 bases are TGTGCTAGTGGCATAACGGACAGGGGTGTTCAGCCCCAGCATTTT. Its protein product is CASGITDRGVQPQHF.

The chain links TRBV30 to TRBJ1-1; 7 nucleotides match TRBD1. The CDR3 runs 13 residues. Germline V gene sequence: CDR1 GTSNPN, CDR2 SVGIG (reference sequence). J gave up 1 base and V 3 bases, and 2 bases lay outside the gene matches. The CDR3 protein is CAWSGQENTEAFF. CDR3 in DNA: TGTGCCTGGAGCGGACAGGAGAACACTGAAGCTTTCTTT.

This clone has a handful of counts. The rearrangement uses TRBV10-3 and TRBJ2-7; TRBD1 aligns across 7 bases. Germline V gene data show CDR1 as ENHRY and CDR2 as SYGVKD. The length of the CDR3 is 13 residues. J gave up 2 bases and V 7 bases, and 5 bases lay outside the gene matches. The CDR3 here is CAITGQDAYEQYF. The DNA for the CDR3 is TGTGCCATCACTGGACAGGACGCCTACGAGCAGTACTTC.

This clone was seen a few times. The V and J genes are TRBV16 and TRBJ1-4; D perhaps matches TRBD1 (5 bases). Germline V gives CDR1 KGHSY, CDR2 FQNENV. The CDR3 consists of 15 residues. V was cut by 0 bases and J by 4 bases, with 9 bases left in between. The CDR3 reads CASSQSGQVNEKLFF. The CDR3, as DNA: TGTGCCAGCAGCCAATCGGGGCAGGTTAATGAAAAACTGTTTTTT.

This clone was recorded a few times. The rearrangement uses TRBV18 and TRBJ1-1; unclear D gene. Germline-derived CDR1 and CDR2 are KGHSH and LQKENI. The ends were cut back, 3 bases at V and 3 bases at J, with 8 bases in the middle. CDR3 length: 13 residues. The CDR3 coding sequence is TGTGCCAGCTCACCTTCCCCAGACACTGAAGCTTTCTTT. Its translation: CASSPSPDTEAFF.

The table lists this clone with a few counts. The chain joins TRBV29-1 to TRBJ2-2; 10 nucleotides line up with TRBD2. The CDR3 is made up of 17 amino acids. In germline, CDR1 is SQVTM, CDR2 ANQGSEA. The J segment lost 1 base and the V segment lost 4 bases, leaving 9 bases of the junction unmatched. CDR3 residues: CSVVRLAGVGNTGELFF. Written as DNA, the CDR3 is TGCAGCGTTGTGCGGCTAGCGGGAGTGGGGAACACCGGGGAGCTGTTTTTT.

This clone has only a few counts. The rearrangement joins TRBV7-3 to TRBJ1-2; maybe TRBD1 (6 bases). Germline V CDR1 and CDR2: SGHTA, FQGTGA. The CDR3 runs 17 residues. V shed 4 bases and J shed 3 bases, with 21 bases lying between them. The CDR3 region is CASSSGQGRMIYYGYTF. CDR3 bases: TGTGCCAGCAGCTCCGGGCAGGGGCGGATGATTTACTATGGCTACACCTTC. The variable domain in full, completed from reference TRBV7-3 and TRBJ1-2, reads GAGVSQTPSNKVTEKGKYVELRCDPISGHTALYWYRQSLGQGPEFLIYFQGTGAADDSGLPNDRFFAVRPEGSVSTLKIQRTERGDSAVYLCASSSGQGRMIYYGYTFGSGTRLTVV.

V usage is TRBV9 and J usage is TRBJ2-2; TRBD1 agrees at 7 bases. The germline CDR1 and CDR2 sequences are SGDLS and YYNGEE. The CDR3 totals 16 residues. J lost 4 bases, V lost 4 bases, and 10 bases had no gene match. The CDR3 spells CASSWKKGAGTGELFF. The CDR3 DNA reads as TGTGCCAGCAGCTGGAAAAAGGGGGCTGGCACCGGGGAGCTGTTTTTT.

J is TRBJ2-1 and V is TRBV7-3; 7 positions match TRBD1. Germline values: CDR1 SGHTA, CDR2 FQGTGA. The junction had 10 bases not matched to a gene; V was cut back by 5 bases and J by 6 bases. The CDR3 runs 15 residues. CDR3 residues: CASSPDRSPSNEQFF. CDR3 in DNA: TGTGCCAGCAGCCCGGACAGGTCTCCCTCCAATGAGCAGTTCTTC.

CDR3 nucleotide sequence: TGCGCCAGCAGCTTGGGTACAGGGGGTTTCACAGATACGCAGTATTTT. Encoded protein: CASSLGTGGFTDTQYF. The chain employs TRBV5-1 and TRBJ2-3; 8 positions match TRBD1. J gave up 2 bases and V 0 bases, and 5 bases lay outside the gene matches. Germline V CDR1 and CDR2: SGHRS, YFSETQ. The CDR3 extends over 16 amino acids.

The chain joins TRBV9 to TRBJ1-1, with D unresolved. V lost 0 bases and J 1 base, leaving 4 bases between the germline ends. This CDR3 has 13 residues. CDR1 is SGDLS and CDR2 is YYNGEE in the germline V gene. CDR3 nucleotide sequence: TGTGCCAGCAGCGTAGCACAGAACACTGAAGCTTTCTTT. This translates into CASSVAQNTEAFF.

This clone was seen a handful of times. This rearrangement joins TRBV5-4 to TRBJ1-2, with a tentative D call TRBD1 (6 bases). Trimming pared 4 bases from V and 2 bases from J, leaving 15 bases between. The CDR3 is 15 residues long. Per the germline V gene, CDR1 is SGHNT and CDR2 is YYREEE (reference sequence). CDR3 protein: CASSLPSGGNYGYTF. DNA of the CDR3: TGTGCCAGCAGCCTCCCCAGTGGGGGCAACTATGGCTACACCTTC.

This clone was counted only a few times. The V call is TRBV7-2, the J call TRBJ2-5; no reliable D call. Germline lookup yields CDR1 SGHTA and CDR2 FQGNSA. The CDR3 runs to 13 residues. The V end lost 7 bases, the J end lost 7 bases, and 16 bases lay between the germline ends. The CDR3 spells CASTQRSPGTQYF. The CDR3 DNA reads as TGTGCCAGCACTCAACGAAGTCCAGGGACCCAGTACTTC.

The chain has TRBV5-1 and TRBJ1-1; 7 nucleotides align to TRBD1. The CDR3 runs 14 residues. After removal of 4 bases from V and 2 bases from J, the junction contained 5 bases not matched to a gene. Per germline, CDR1 SGHRS and CDR2 YFSETQ. CDR3 loop: CASSLTGFNTEAFF. CDR3 bases: TGCGCCAGCAGCCTGACAGGGTTTAACACTGAAGCTTTCTTT.

The chain combines TRBV5-1 with TRBJ2-2, with TRBD2 as a possible D gene (5 bases). The V and J ends lost 5 bases and 4 bases respectively, with 15 bases between them. Per germline, CDR1 SGHRS and CDR2 YFSETQ. This CDR3 is 15 amino acids long. The CDR3: CASRRYGIGTGELFF. The CDR3 nucleotides are TGCGCCAGCAGACGTTACGGGATTGGCACCGGGGAGCTGTTTTTT.

V is TRBV7-2 and J is TRBJ2-3; the match to TRBD2 covers 9 bases. CDR3 length equals 15 residues. The germline gives CDR1 SGHTA, CDR2 FQGNSA. The J segment lost 4 bases and the V segment lost 3 bases, leaving 5 bases of the junction unmatched. DNA for the CDR3: TGTGCCAGCAGCTTGGCTAGCGGGAAATCAGATACGCAGTATTTT. Amino acids: CASSLASGKSDTQYF.

The CDR3 DNA reads as TGTGCCAGCAGCGATCGGGAGGGCCGCTCCTACAATGAGCAGTTCTTC. Translation gives CASSDREGRSYNEQFF. V and J are TRBV7-9 and TRBJ2-1, with 8 bases aligning to TRBD2. With 5 bases clipped from V and 0 bases from J, the junction kept 6 bases outside the gene matches. The CDR3 spans 16 residues. Germline V gene sequence: CDR1 SEHNR, CDR2 FQNEAQ (reference sequence).

The chain joins TRBV30 to TRBJ2-2; no firm D call. The CDR3 sequence is 12 residues long. Germline V gives CDR1 GTSNPN, CDR2 SVGIG (reference sequence). V dropped 4 bases and J dropped 7 bases, with 10 bases sitting between them. The CDR3 is CAWTQYGGELFF. The CDR3 DNA reads TGTGCCTGGACCCAGTATGGCGGGGAGCTGTTTTTT.

Written as DNA, the CDR3 is TGTGCCAGCAGCTTAGTGCTAGCGGGAGGCACAGATACGCAGTATTTT. This sequence encodes CASSLVLAGGTDTQYF. The chain combines TRBV7-3 with TRBJ2-3, with 10 nucleotides matching TRBD2. CDR3 length: 16 amino acids. Germline V gene lookup returns CDR1 SGHTA and CDR2 FQGTGA. The V segment lost 2 bases and the J segment 1 base; nucleotides outside the gene matches: 3.

There are a few counts of this clone. This sequence joins TRBV7-9 and TRBJ2-2, with D unclear. Germline V gene data show CDR1 as SEHNR and CDR2 as FQNEAQ (reference sequence). V lost 2 bases to trimming and J lost 6 bases, with 10 bases between them. The CDR3 length is 14 residues. CDR3 in DNA: TGTGCCAGCAGCTTAAGCGCCGTTCCCGGGGAGCTGTTTTTT. Its protein is CASSLSAVPGELFF.

The chain joins TRBV7-3 to TRBJ2-1; 11 bases align to TRBD2. The CDR3 runs 15 residues. J gave up 4 bases and V 4 bases, and 3 bases lay outside the gene matches. Germline values: CDR1 SGHTA, CDR2 FQGTGA. The CDR3: CASSSLAGGYNEQFF. CDR3 DNA: TGTGCCAGCAGCTCCTTAGCGGGAGGGTACAATGAGCAGTTCTTC.